The clone carrying this TCR beta chain was detected ten times or more. Its cognate antigen is unknown. The data are from a study of human T cells and chemical hapten exposure. Study information: Diagnoses of alopecia areata, totalis or universalis occurred in mostly female patients. The study traced per-sample TCR yield variation mainly to small differences in pooled library volumes. Findings and limits, study-wide: With regard to DPC sensitization, TCRs above 1 in 1000 frequency did not change.

MiXCR was run by TCRdb on the RACE reads, yielding one entry per CDR3 protein. The sample shows approximately 320,000 distinct CDR3 sequences, approximately 5.8% of them seen only once. Time point indicated: pre-sensitization, week 0. Treatment indicated: therapeutic diphenylcyclopropenone sensitization with weekly scalp DPC. Total RNA was isolated from whole blood that had not been fractionated. The TCR sequence derives from a young woman with alopecia areata. Some clones in this sample may be carry-over from other donors' samples. Sample: whole blood, taken in connection with sensitization to the hapten diphenylcyclopropenone (DPC).

CDR3 sequence reads: CASSVEAGGTDTQYF. The DNA for the CDR3 is TGTGCCAGCAGCGTAGAAGCAGGGGGGACAGATACGCAGTATTTT. The chain links TRBV9 to TRBJ2-3; D perhaps matches TRBD1 (7 bases). Germline V gene sequence: CDR1 SGDLS, CDR2 YYNGEE. V shed 0 bases and J shed 3 bases, with 11 bases lying between them. This CDR3 is 15 amino acids long.